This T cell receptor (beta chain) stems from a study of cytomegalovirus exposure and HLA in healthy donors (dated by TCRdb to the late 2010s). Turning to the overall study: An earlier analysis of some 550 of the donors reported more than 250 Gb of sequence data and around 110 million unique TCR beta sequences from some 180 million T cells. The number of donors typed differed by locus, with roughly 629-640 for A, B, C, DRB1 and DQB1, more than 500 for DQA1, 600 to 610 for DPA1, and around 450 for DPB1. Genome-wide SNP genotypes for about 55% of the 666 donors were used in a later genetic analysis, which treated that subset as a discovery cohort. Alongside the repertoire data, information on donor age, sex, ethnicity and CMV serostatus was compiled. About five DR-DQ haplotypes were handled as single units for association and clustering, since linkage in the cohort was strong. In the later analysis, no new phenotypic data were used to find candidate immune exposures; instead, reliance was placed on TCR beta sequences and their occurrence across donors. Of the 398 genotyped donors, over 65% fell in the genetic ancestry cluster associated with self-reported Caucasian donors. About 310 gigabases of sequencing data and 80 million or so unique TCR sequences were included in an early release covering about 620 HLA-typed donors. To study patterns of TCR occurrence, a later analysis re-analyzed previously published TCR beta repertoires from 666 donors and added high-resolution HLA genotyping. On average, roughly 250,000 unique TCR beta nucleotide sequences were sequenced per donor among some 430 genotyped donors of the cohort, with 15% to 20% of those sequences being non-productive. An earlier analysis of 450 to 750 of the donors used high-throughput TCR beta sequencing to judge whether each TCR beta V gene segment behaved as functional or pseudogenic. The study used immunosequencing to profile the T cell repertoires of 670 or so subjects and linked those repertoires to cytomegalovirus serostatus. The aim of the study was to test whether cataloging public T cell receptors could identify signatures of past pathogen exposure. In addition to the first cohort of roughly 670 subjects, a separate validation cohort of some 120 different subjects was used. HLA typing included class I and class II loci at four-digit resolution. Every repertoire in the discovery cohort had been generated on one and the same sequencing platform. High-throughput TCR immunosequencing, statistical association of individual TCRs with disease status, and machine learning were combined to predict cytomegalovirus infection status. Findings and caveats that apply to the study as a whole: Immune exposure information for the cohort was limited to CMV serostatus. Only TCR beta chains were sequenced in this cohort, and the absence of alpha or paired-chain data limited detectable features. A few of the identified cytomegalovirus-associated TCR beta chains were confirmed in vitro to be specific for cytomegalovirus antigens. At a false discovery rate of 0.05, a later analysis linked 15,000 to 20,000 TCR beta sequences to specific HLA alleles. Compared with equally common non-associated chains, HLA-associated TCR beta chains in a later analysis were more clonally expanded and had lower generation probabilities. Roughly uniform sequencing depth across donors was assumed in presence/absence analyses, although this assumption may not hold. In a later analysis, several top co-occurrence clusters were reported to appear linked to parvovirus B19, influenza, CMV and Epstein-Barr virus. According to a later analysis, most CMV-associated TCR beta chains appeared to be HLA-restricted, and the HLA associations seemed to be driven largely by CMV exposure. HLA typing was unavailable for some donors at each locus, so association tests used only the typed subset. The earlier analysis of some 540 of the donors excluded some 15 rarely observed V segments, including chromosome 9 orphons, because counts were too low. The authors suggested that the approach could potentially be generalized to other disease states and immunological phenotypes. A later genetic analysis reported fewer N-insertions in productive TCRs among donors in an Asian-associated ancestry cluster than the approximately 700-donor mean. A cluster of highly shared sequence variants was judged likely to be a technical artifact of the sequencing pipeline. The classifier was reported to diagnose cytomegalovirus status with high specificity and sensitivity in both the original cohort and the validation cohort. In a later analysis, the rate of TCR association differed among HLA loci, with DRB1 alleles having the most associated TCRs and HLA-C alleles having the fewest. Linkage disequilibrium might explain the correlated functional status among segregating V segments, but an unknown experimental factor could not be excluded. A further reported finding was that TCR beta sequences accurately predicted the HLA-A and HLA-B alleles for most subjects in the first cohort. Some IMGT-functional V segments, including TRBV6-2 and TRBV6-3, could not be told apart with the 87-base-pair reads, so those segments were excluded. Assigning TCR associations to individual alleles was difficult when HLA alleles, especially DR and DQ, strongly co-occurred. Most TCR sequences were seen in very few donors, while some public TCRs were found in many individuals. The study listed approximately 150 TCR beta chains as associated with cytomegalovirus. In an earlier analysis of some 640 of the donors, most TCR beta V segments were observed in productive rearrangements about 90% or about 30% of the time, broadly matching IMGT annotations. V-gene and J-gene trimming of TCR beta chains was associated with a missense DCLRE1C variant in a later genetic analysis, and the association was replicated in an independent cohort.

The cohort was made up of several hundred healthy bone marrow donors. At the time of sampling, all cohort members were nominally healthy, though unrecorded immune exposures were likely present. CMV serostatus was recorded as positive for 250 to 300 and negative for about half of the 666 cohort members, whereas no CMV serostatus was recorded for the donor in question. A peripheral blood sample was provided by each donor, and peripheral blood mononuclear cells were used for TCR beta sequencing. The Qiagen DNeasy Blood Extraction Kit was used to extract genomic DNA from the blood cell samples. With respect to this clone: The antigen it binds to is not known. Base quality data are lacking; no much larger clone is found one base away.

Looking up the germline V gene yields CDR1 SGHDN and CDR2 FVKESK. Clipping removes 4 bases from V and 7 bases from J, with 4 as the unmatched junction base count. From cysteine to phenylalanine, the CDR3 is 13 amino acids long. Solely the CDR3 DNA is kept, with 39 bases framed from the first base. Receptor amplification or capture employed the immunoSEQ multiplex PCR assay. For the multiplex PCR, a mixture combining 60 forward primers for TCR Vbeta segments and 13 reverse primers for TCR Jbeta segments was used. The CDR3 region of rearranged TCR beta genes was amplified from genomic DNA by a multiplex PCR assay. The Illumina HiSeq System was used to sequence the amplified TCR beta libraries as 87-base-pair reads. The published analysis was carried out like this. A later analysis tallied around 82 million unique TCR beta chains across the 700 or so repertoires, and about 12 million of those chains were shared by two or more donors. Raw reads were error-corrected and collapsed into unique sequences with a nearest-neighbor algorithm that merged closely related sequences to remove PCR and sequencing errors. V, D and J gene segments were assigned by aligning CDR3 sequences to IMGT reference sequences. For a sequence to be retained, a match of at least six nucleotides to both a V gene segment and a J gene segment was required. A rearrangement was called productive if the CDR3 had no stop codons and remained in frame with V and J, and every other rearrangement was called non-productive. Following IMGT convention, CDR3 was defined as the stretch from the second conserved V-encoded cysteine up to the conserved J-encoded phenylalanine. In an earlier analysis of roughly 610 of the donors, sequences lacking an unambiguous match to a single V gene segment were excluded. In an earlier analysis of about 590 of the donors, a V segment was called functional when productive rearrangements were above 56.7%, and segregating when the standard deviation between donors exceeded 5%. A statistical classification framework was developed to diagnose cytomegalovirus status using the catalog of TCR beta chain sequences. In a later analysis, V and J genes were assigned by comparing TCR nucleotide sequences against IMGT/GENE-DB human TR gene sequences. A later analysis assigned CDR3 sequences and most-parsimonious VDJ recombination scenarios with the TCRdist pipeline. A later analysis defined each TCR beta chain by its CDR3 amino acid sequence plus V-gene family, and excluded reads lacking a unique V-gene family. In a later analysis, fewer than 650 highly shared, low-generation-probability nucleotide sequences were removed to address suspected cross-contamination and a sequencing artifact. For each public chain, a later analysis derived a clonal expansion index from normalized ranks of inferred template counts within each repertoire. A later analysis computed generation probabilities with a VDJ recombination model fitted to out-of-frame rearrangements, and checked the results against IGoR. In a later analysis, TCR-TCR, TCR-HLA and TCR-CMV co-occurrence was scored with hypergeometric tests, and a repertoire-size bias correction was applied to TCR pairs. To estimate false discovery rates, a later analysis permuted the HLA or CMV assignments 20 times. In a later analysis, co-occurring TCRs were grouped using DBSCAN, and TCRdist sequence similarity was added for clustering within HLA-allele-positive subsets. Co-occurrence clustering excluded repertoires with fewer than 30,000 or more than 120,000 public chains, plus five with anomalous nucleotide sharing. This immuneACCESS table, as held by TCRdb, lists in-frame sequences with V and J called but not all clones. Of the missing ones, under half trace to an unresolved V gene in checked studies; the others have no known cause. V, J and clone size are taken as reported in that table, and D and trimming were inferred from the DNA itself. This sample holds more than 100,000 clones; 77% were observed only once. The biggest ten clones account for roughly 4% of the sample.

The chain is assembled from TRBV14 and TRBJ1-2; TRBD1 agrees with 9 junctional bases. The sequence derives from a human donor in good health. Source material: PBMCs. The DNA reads TGTGCCAGCAGCCGGACAGGGGATTTTGGCTACACCTTC. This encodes CASSRTGDFGYTF. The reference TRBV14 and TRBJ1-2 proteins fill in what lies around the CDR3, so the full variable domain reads EAGVTQFPSHSVIEKGQTVTLRCDPISGHDNLYWYRRVMGKEIKFLLHFVKESKQDESGMPNNRFLAERTGGTYSTLKVQPAELEDSGVYFCASSRTGDFGYTFGSGTRLTVV.